The rows below give T cell receptor beta chains drawn from one sample of a study of vaccination effects on CD4 cells after COVID-19. TCRdb's table, derived via immunoSEQ multiplex PCR, lists solely in-frame clones and lacks some. The top ten clones hold 1.5% to 1.8% of a sample with tens of thousands of clones, around 70% of them seen once. Their recognized antigens are unknown. The sequencing used CD4+ T cells from PBMCs cultured with HCoV-229E spike peptides, collected after COVID-19 vaccination. The receptors stem from a human donor who received a COVID-19 vaccine. CDR3s include the opening cysteine and the closing phenylalanine or tryptophan. The order of the fields is CDR3 protein, CDR3 DNA, J gene, D gene, clone size, V gene. D genes are given only for firm matches. Clone size, where shown, is once, few, many, or a class for clones that have expanded.

cdr3_aa: CASSPGGRRGNTIYF
cdr3_nt: TGTGCCAGCAGCCCAGGAGGGCGCAGGGGAAACACCATATATTTT
j_call: TRBJ1-3
d_call: -
clone_size: -
v_call: TRBV7-2

cdr3_aa: CAWGGQGTDTQYF
cdr3_nt: TGTGCCTGGGGGGGACAGGGCACAGATACGCAGTATTTT
j_call: TRBJ2-3
d_call: TRBD1
clone_size: -
v_call: TRBV30

cdr3_aa: CASIRVAGYNEQFF
cdr3_nt: TGCGCCAGCATTCGGGTAGCGGGATACAATGAGCAGTTCTTC
j_call: TRBJ2-1
d_call: TRBD2
clone_size: -
v_call: TRBV10-2

cdr3_aa: CASSYGQVKYNEQFF
cdr3_nt: TGTGCCAGCAGTTACGGACAGGTTAAGTACAATGAGCAGTTCTTC
j_call: TRBJ2-1
d_call: TRBD1
clone_size: -
v_call: TRBV6-2/TRBV6-3

cdr3_aa: CATSDFGGNYGYTF
cdr3_nt: TGTGCCACCAGTGATTTCGGGGGGAACTATGGCTACACCTTC
j_call: TRBJ1-2
d_call: -
clone_size: -
v_call: TRBV24-1

cdr3_aa: CASSPQANTEAFF
cdr3_nt: TGTGCCAGCTCACCACAGGCTAACACTGAAGCTTTCTTT
j_call: TRBJ1-1
d_call: -
clone_size: -
v_call: TRBV18

cdr3_aa: CASSSRVIIATEAFF
cdr3_nt: TGTGCCAGCAGCTCCAGGGTGATTATAGCCACTGAAGCTTTCTTT
j_call: TRBJ1-1
d_call: -
clone_size: -
v_call: TRBV5-8

cdr3_aa: CASRPGQGAPYGYTF
cdr3_nt: TGTGCCAGCAGGCCGGGACAGGGGGCGCCCTATGGCTACACCTTC
j_call: TRBJ1-2
d_call: TRBD1
clone_size: -
v_call: TRBV27

cdr3_aa: CASTEIGDGDNSPLHF
cdr3_nt: TGTGCCAGTACCGAGATCGGGGACGGGGATAATTCACCCCTCCACTTT
j_call: TRBJ1-6
d_call: -
clone_size: -
v_call: TRBV19

cdr3_aa: CASSPGTSGSGELFF
cdr3_nt: TGTGCCAGCAGCCCCGGGACTAGCGGTTCCGGGGAGCTGTTTTTT
j_call: TRBJ2-2
d_call: TRBD2
clone_size: -
v_call: TRBV6-5

cdr3_aa: CAISEVGGGGETQYF
cdr3_nt: TGTGCCATCAGTGAAGTAGGCGGGGGGGGAGAGACCCAGTACTTC
j_call: TRBJ2-5
d_call: TRBD2
clone_size: once
v_call: TRBV10-3